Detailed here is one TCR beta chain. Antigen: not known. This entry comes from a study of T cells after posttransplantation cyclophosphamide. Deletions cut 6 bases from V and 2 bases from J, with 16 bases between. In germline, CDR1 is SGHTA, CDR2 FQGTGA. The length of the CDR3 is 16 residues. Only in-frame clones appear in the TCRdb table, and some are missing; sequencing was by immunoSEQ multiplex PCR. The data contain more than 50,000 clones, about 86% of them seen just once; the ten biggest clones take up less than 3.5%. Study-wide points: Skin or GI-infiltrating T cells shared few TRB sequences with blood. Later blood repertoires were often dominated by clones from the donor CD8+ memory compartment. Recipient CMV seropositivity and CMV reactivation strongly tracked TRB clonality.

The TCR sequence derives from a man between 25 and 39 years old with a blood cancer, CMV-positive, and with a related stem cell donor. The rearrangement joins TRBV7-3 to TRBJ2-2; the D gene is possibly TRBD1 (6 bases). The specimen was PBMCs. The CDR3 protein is CASSFQGWGNTGELFF. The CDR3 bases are TGTGCCAGCAGTTTCCAGGGGTGGGGAAACACCGGGGAGCTGTTTTTT.